This T cell receptor beta chain emerged from a study of cytomegalovirus exposure and HLA in healthy donors. Overall study results and limits: Per a prior analysis, the majority of TCR beta V segments were productive roughly 90% or roughly 30% of the time.

A remark on this clone: No antigen is known for it.

There are 15 residues in the CDR3. V gave up 5 bases and J gave up 3 bases, with 18 bases separating them. Germline V gene data show CDR1 as SGHDT and CDR2 as YYEEEE. When sampled, the donors appeared nominally healthy, though they likely had unrecorded immune exposures. The primer mix had 60 Vbeta and 13 Jbeta primers. Measured with immunoSEQ multiplex PCR; TCRdb has only the in-frame clones, and not every one. The repertoire table contains 55,000 to 70,000 clones. Input material: PBMCs. The origin of this receptor is a female donor in good health and CMV-seropositive. The chain recombines TRBV5-6 with TRBJ2-7; tentative D call: TRBD1 (6 bases). Here the CDR3 reads CASSSVDRRFYEQYF. The CDR3 DNA is TGTGCCAGCAGTTCAGTAGACAGGAGATTCTACGAGCAGTACTTC.